Following are 29 T cell receptor beta chains from one sample sequenced in a study of CD8 T cells in Susac syndrome. Random-hexamer reverse transcription was applied to roughly 0.5 to 1 ug RNA. TCRdb re-called the immunoSEQ multiplex PCR reads with MiXCR, one entry per CDR3 protein. The repertoire includes some 120,000 distinct CDR3 sequences, roughly 94% of them detected once, and approximately 0.12% sits in the top ten. Sequenced sample: CD4+ T cells from PBMCs. Every receptor here comes from a human donor with multiple sclerosis.

The J gene is TRBJ2-3, the V gene TRBV30; 9 bases agree with TRBD2. Germline values: CDR1 GTSNPN, CDR2 SVGIG (reference sequence). The CDR3 is 14 amino acids. V was pared by 0 bases and J by 4 bases, with 2 bases of the junction left unmatched. Written as DNA, the CDR3 is TGTGCCTGGAGTGTAGGCGGGGGGGCAGATACGCAGTATTTT. This gives the protein CAWSVGGGADTQYF.

V gene TRBV6-6 combines with J gene TRBJ2-1, with 7 bases matching TRBD2. The CDR3 is made up of 15 amino acids. J gave up 5 bases and V 5 bases, and 9 bases lay outside the gene matches. CDR1 MNHNY and CDR2 SVGAGI come from the germline V gene (reference sequence). CDR3 DNA: TGTGCCAGCAGTCGAGCGGGACTGATGGACAATGAGCAGTTCTTC. Amino acids: CASSRAGLMDNEQFF.

V is TRBV7-9 and J is TRBJ1-5; unclear D gene. The CDR3 sequence is 12 residues long. Germline V gene sequence: CDR1 SEHNR, CDR2 FQNEAQ (reference sequence). V was cut by 8 bases and J by 6 bases, with 11 bases left in between. The CDR3 sequence: CASGPNGQPQHF. Here the CDR3 DNA reads TGTGCCAGCGGGCCGAACGGTCAGCCCCAGCATTTT.

The chain couples TRBV12-3 or TRBV12-4 to TRBJ2-5; the D is unclear. V lost 4 bases and J 5 bases, leaving 11 bases between the germline ends. The CDR3 spans 13 residues. The CDR3 protein is CASSSDEIETQYF. CDR3 sequence (DNA): TGTGCCAGCAGTTCGGACGAGATCGAGACCCAGTACTTC.

This chain connects TRBV29-1 to TRBJ1-1, with D maybe TRBD1 (5 bases). The CDR3 spans 17 residues. The germline CDR1 and CDR2 sequences are SQVTM and ANQGSEA. DNA for the CDR3: TGCAGTGTAGGTCCTGCAGCCCTCGGGGGAGGGTCGGCTGAAGCTTTCTTT. Translating gives CSVGPAALGGGSAEAFF.

The chain uses TRBV20-1 and TRBJ2-7; D is possibly TRBD2 (5 bases). The V end was cut by 6 bases, the J end by 2 bases, with 17 bases between. Per the germline V gene, CDR1 is DFQATT and CDR2 is SNEGSKA (reference sequence). The CDR3 has 14 amino acids. CDR3 coding DNA: TGCAGTGCCAGACGGTCGGACGGGGCCTACGAGCAGTACTTC. Its translation is CSARRSDGAYEQYF.

The chain carries TRBV20-1 and TRBJ2-3; D uncertain. The CDR3 sequence is 12 residues long. Trimming took 7 bases from V and 2 from J, leaving 10 bases between them. Per germline, CDR1 DFQATT and CDR2 SNEGSKA (reference sequence). CDR3 loop: CSVPDDTDTQYF. The CDR3 region has the DNA TGCAGTGTCCCGGACGACACAGATACGCAGTATTTT.

The rearrangement links TRBV19 to TRBJ2-1; TRBD1 is a possible D gene (6 bases). V lost 3 bases and J lost 2, with 11 bases in between. Germline CDR1 LNHDA, CDR2 SQIVND (reference sequence). CDR3 size: 15 residues. CDR3 region: CASSILTGTYNEQFF. The CDR3 region has the DNA TGTGCCAGTAGTATCCTTACAGGGACCTACAATGAGCAGTTCTTC.

The chain joins TRBV30 to TRBJ1-5, with D possibly matching TRBD1 (5 bases). Germline assignment: CDR1 GTSNPN and CDR2 SVGIG (reference sequence). CDR3 length: 16 residues. Trimming stripped 3 bases from V and 7 bases from J, with 22 bases between. The CDR3 coding sequence is TGTGCCTGGAGCGACCTCACCACGGGGGACCGGCAGCCCCAGCATTTT. It is translated as CAWSDLTTGDRQPQHF.

J is TRBJ2-1 and V is TRBV5-1; possible D gene TRBD2, 6 bases. V was shortened by 2 bases and J by 9 bases, with 9 bases between the two germline ends. The CDR3 loop spans 12 amino acids. Per the germline V gene, CDR1 is SGHRS and CDR2 is YFSETQ. CDR3 nucleotide sequence: TGCGCCAGCAGCTTTAGACTAGGTGAGCAGTTCTTC. Protein: CASSFRLGEQFF.

The V and J genes are TRBV18 and TRBJ1-1; D ambiguous. The germline V gene encodes CDR1 KGHSH and CDR2 LQKENI. The CDR3 has 14 amino acids. V lost 1 base to trimming and J lost 1 base, with 7 bases between them. CDR3 residues: CASSPRNQNTEAFF. The CDR3 DNA follows: TGTGCCAGCTCACCACGGAACCAGAACACTGAAGCTTTCTTT.

The chain links TRBV2 to TRBJ2-7; the match to TRBD2 covers 11 bases. The CDR3 has 14 amino acids. V trimming: 8 bases; J trimming: 0 bases; junction bases outside the gene matches: 3. CDR1 SNHLY and CDR2 FYNNEI come from the germline V gene. The CDR3 protein is CASRLAGGSYEQYF. DNA of the CDR3: TGTGCCAGCCGCCTAGCGGGAGGCTCCTACGAGCAGTACTTC.

V and J are TRBV30 and TRBJ1-1; D is undetermined. Germline CDR1 is GTSNPN and CDR2 is SVGIG (reference sequence). The CDR3 runs to 13 residues. Between the trimmed V and J ends, which lost 3 bases and 3 bases, there was a span of 11 bases. The chain's CDR3 is CAWRGTVDTEAFF. The CDR3 DNA sequence: TGTGCCTGGAGGGGAACAGTAGACACTGAAGCTTTCTTT.

The chain has TRBV20-1 and TRBJ2-3; 9 bases match TRBD2. After removal of 6 bases from V and 0 bases from J, the junction contained 4 bases not matched to a gene. Per germline, CDR1 DFQATT and CDR2 SNEGSKA (reference sequence). CDR3 length: 14 amino acids. The CDR3 nucleotides read TGCAGTGCCGTAGCGGGAGCTAGCACAGATACGCAGTATTTT. Its translation: CSAVAGASTDTQYF.

A single count supports this clonotype. The J gene is TRBJ1-2, the V gene TRBV19; the D gene is possibly TRBD1 (6 bases). The CDR3 spans 13 residues. V lost 5 bases and J lost 6, with 13 bases in between. Germline CDR1 and CDR2: LNHDA and SQIVND (reference sequence). CDR3 sequence reads: CASSVVRDNGYTF. CDR3 nucleotide sequence: TGTGCCAGTAGTGTCGTCCGGGACAATGGCTACACCTTC.

The V and J genes are TRBV7-2 and TRBJ1-5, with 8 nucleotides matching TRBD1. Germline V gives CDR1 SGHTA, CDR2 FQGNSA. The junction had 8 bases not matched to a gene; V was cut back by 1 base and J by 6 bases. The CDR3 extends over 16 amino acids. CDR3 DNA: TGTGCCAGCAGCTTAGAAGGACAGGGTTGGGGTCAGCCCCAGCATTTT. It yields the protein CASSLEGQGWGQPQHF.

V usage is TRBV20-1 and J usage is TRBJ1-1; 8 bases line up with TRBD1. Germline V gene data show CDR1 as DFQATT and CDR2 as SNEGSKA (reference sequence). V was pared by 1 base and J by 4 bases, with 8 bases of the junction left unmatched. The CDR3 spans 15 residues. This CDR3 reads CSARVTGGRGTEAFF. Here the CDR3 DNA reads TGCAGTGCTAGAGTTACAGGGGGTAGGGGCACTGAAGCTTTCTTT.

The chain recombines TRBV10-3 with TRBJ2-7, with unresolved D. The CDR3 length is 13 residues. Germline assignment: CDR1 ENHRY and CDR2 SYGVKD. V shed 3 bases and J shed 0 bases, with 6 bases lying between them. The chain's CDR3 is CAISDFSSYEQYF. The CDR3 coding sequence is TGTGCCATCAGTGATTTCAGCTCCTACGAGCAGTACTTC.

This clonotype came up once. The gene calls are TRBV7-3 and TRBJ1-1, with D tentatively TRBD1 (5 bases). V was cut by 1 base and J by 1 base, with 7 bases left in between. The CDR3 contains 14 residues. The V gene's germline CDR1 is SGHTA and CDR2 FQGTGA. The CDR3 bases are TGTGCCAGCAGCTTAATCGGGGGGAACACTGAAGCTTTCTTT. It translates to CASSLIGGNTEAFF.

The rearrangement joins TRBV20-1 to TRBJ1-1, with D uncertain. Trimming shortened V by 1 base and J by 0 bases, and 15 bases separated the two germline ends. The CDR3 length is 16 residues. Per germline, CDR1 DFQATT and CDR2 SNEGSKA (reference sequence). The chain's CDR3 is CSARGAEGFMNTEAFF. CDR3 in DNA: TGCAGTGCTAGAGGAGCTGAAGGCTTCATGAACACTGAAGCTTTCTTT.

The chain couples TRBV7-9 to TRBJ1-1; possible D gene TRBD1, 5 bases. Germline V gene lookup returns CDR1 SEHNR and CDR2 FQNEAQ (reference sequence). The CDR3 is 14 amino acids. Between the trimmed V and J ends, which lost 5 bases and 0 bases, there was a span of 10 bases. The CDR3 is CASSQGTLNTEAFF. The CDR3, as DNA: TGTGCCAGCAGCCAGGGAACCCTGAACACTGAAGCTTTCTTT.

The chain recombines TRBV20-1 with TRBJ2-2; 11 nucleotides line up with TRBD2. The CDR3 sequence is 16 residues long. The V segment lost 6 bases and the J segment 3 bases; nucleotides outside the gene matches: 9. Germline values: CDR1 DFQATT, CDR2 SNEGSKA (reference sequence). The CDR3 nucleotides read TGCAGTGCAAGATCGGGGACTAGCGGCTACACCGGGGAGCTGTTTTTT. Translation gives CSARSGTSGYTGELFF.

This chain joins TRBV12-3 or TRBV12-4 and TRBJ2-4; D is ambiguous. Trimming took off 1 base at V and 13 bases at J, with 8 bases between the two ends. There are 11 residues in the CDR3. CDR3: CASSLGSQQYF. The CDR3 DNA is TGTGCCAGCAGTTTAGGCAGTCAACAGTACTTC.

The rearrangement joins TRBV6-5 to TRBJ2-3; D gene ambiguous. Trimming left V 6 bases short and J 5 bases short, with 12 bases between. The CDR3 spans 13 residues. Germline lookup yields CDR1 MNHEY and CDR2 SVGAGI. CDR3 in amino acids: CASRNGLKDTQYF. The DNA of the CDR3 is TGTGCCAGCAGAAACGGTCTAAAAGATACGCAGTATTTT.

The rearrangement uses TRBV29-1 and TRBJ1-3; the D gene is possibly TRBD1 (5 bases). The CDR3 extends over 15 amino acids. The germline CDR1 and CDR2 sequences are SQVTM and ANQGSEA. V gave up 0 bases and J gave up 9 bases, with 18 bases separating them. CDR3 in DNA: TGCAGCGTTGAAGATCCCCAGGGCACCCGGGGCACCATATATTTT. Protein product: CSVEDPQGTRGTIYF.

The rearrangement uses TRBV9 and TRBJ2-4, with D maybe TRBD1 (5 bases). The CDR3 runs to 17 residues. Trimming cost V 4 bases and J 0 bases, with 17 bases left between them. Germline CDR1 and CDR2: SGDLS and YYNGEE. In DNA form, the CDR3 reads TGTGCCAGCAGCAGAAGCCCCGGACAAGTAGCCAAAAACATTCAGTACTTC. It codes for CASSRSPGQVAKNIQYF.

This sequence joins TRBV5-4 and TRBJ2-5; a weak D match, TRBD2 (5 bases). Germline CDR1 and CDR2: SGHNT and YYREEE (reference sequence). Trimming removed 5 bases at V and 2 bases at J, with 16 bases between. There are 15 residues in the CDR3. In DNA, the CDR3 is TGTGCCAGCAGTCCGGACGTCTCGGGGCAAGAGACCCAGTACTTC. Its translation is CASSPDVSGQETQYF.

V and J are TRBV27 and TRBJ1-1, with 7 bases aligning to TRBD1. The CDR3 covers 13 residues. With V trimmed by 8 bases and J by 6 bases, 9 bases remained unmatched. Looked up from germline, CDR1 is MNHEY and CDR2 is SMNVEV (reference sequence). CDR3 DNA: TGTGCCAGCGGGTGGACAGGTGTATCTGAAGCTTTCTTT. Protein: CASGWTGVSEAFF.

The rearrangement uses TRBV5-4 and TRBJ2-3; 8 bases map to TRBD2. The CDR3 loop spans 16 amino acids. The junction had 10 bases not matched to a gene; V was cut back by 4 bases and J by 3 bases. Germline CDR1 SGHNT, CDR2 YYREEE (reference sequence). CDR3 in DNA: TGTGCCAGCAGCATCAGCGGGAGAGGAGGGACAGATACGCAGTATTTT. It yields the protein CASSISGRGGTDTQYF.